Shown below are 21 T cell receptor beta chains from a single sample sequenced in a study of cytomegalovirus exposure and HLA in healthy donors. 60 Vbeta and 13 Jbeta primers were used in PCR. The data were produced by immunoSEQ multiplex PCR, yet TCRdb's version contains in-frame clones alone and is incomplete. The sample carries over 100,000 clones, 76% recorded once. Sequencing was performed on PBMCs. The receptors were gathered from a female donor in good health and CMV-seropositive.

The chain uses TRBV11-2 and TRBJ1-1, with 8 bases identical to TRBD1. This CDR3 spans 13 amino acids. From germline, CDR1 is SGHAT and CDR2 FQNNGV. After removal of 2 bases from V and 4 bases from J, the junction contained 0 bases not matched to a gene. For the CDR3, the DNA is TGTGCCAGCAGCTTACAGGGGGCCACTGAAGCTTTCTTT. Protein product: CASSLQGATEAFF.

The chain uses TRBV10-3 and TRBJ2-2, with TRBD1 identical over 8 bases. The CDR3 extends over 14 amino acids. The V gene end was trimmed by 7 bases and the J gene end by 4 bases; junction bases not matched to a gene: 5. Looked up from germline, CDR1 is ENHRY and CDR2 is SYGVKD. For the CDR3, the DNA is TGTGCCATCAAAGGGACAGGACGCACCGGGGAGCTGTTTTTT. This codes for CAIKGTGRTGELFF.

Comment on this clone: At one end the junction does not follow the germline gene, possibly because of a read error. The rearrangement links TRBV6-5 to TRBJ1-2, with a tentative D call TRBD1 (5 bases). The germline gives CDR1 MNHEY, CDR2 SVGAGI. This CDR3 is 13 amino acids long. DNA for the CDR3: TGTGCCAGCAGTTACAGGCCAGGGAATGGCTACCCCTTC. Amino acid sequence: CASSYRPGNGYPF.

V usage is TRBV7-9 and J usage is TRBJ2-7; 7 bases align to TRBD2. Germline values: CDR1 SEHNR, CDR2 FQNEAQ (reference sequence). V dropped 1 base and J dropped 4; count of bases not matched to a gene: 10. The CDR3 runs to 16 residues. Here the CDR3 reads CASSLVGGGPTYEQYF. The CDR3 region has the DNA TGTGCCAGCAGCTTAGTTGGGGGAGGGCCTACTTACGAGCAGTACTTC.

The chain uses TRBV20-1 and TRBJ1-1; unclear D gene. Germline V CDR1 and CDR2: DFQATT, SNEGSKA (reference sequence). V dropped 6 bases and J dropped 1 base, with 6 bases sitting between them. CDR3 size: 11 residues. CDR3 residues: CSAPRNTEAFF. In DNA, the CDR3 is TGCAGTGCCCCGAGGAACACTGAAGCTTTCTTT.

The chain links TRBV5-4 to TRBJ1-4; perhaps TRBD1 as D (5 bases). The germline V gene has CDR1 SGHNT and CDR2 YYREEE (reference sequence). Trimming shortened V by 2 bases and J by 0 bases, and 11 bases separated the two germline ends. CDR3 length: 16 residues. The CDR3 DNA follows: TGTGCCAGCAGCTTCGGAGGGGATGCAACTAATGAAAAACTGTTTTTT. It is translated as CASSFGGDATNEKLFF.

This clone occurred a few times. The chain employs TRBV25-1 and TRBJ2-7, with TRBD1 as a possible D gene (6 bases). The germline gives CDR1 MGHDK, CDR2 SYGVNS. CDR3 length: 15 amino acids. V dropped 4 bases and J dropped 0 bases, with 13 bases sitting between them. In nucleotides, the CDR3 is TGTGCCAGCAGTGGCCCGGGACACAACTCCTACGAGCAGTACTTC. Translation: CASSGPGHNSYEQYF.

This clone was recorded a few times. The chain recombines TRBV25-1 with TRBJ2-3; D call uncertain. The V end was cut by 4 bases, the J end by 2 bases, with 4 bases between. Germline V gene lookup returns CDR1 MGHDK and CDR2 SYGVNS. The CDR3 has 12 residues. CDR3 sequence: CASSVLTDTQYF. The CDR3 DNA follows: TGTGCCAGCAGTGTCCTCACAGATACGCAGTATTTT.

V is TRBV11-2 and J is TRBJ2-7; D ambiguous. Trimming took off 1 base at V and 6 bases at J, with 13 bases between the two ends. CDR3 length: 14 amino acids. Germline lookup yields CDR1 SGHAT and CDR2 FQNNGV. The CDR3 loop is CASSLVSGSGEQYF. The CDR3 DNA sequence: TGTGCCAGCAGCTTAGTATCTGGGTCGGGCGAGCAGTACTTC.

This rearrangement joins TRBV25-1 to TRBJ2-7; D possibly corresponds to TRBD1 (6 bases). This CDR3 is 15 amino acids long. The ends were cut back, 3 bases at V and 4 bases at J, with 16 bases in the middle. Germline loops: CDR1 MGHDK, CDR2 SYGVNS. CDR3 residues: CASSDIGTSRYEQYF. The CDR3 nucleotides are TGTGCCAGCAGTGACATCGGGACAAGTCGTTACGAGCAGTACTTC.

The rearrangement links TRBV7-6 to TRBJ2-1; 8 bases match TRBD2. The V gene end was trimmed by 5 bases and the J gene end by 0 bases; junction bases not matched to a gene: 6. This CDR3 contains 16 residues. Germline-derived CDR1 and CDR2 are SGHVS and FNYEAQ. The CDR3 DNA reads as TGTGCCAGCAGCGATAGCGGGGCGTCCTCCTACAATGAGCAGTTCTTC. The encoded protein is CASSDSGASSYNEQFF.

The CDR3 protein is CASSSGQTIRGYTF. CDR3 DNA: TGCGCCAGCAGCTCGGGACAGACTATTCGGGGCTACACCTTC. The J gene is TRBJ1-2, the V gene TRBV5-1; 7 bases are shared with TRBD1. Germline V gene data show CDR1 as SGHRS and CDR2 as YFSETQ. CDR3 length: 14 residues. V shed 3 bases, J shed 8 bases, and the junction held 10 bases outside the gene matches.

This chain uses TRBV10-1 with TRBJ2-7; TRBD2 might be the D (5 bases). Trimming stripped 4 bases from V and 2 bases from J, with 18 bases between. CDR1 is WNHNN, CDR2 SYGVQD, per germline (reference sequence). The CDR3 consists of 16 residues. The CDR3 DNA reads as TGCGCCAGCAGTGGGTTTGGACTGTCCGGCCCCTACGAGCAGTACTTC. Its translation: CASSGFGLSGPYEQYF.

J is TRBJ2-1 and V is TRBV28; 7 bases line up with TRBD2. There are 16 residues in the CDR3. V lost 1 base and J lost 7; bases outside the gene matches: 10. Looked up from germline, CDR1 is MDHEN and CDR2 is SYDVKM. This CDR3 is CASSLSGGSRTNEQFF. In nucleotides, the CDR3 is TGTGCCAGCAGTTTATCCGGGGGGTCTCGGACGAATGAGCAGTTCTTC.

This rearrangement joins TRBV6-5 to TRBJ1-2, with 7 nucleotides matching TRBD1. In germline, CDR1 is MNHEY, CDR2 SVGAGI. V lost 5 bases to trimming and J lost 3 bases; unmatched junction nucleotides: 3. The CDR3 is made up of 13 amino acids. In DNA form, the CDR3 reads TGTGCCAGCAGTCCTGACAGGGACTATGGCTACACCTTC. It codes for CASSPDRDYGYTF.

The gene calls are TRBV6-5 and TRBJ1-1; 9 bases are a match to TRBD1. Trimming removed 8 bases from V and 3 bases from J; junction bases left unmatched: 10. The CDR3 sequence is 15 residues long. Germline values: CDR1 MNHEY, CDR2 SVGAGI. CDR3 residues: CASGGQGGLDTEAFF. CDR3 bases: TGTGCCAGCGGGGGACAGGGTGGGTTGGACACTGAAGCTTTCTTT.

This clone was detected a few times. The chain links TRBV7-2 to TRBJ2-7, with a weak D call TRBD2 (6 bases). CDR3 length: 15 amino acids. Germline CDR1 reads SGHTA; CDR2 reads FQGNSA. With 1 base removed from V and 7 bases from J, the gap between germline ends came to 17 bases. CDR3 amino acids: CASSLEGSGAWEQYF. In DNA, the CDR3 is TGTGCCAGCAGCTTAGAGGGTAGCGGAGCTTGGGAGCAGTACTTC.

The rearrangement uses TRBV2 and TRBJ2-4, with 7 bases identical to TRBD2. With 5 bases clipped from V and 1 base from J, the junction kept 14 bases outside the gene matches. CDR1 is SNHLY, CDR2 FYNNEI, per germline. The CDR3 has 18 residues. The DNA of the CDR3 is TGTGCCAGCAGTCCCGGGACTATCATGTTAGCCGCCAAAAACATTCAGTACTTC. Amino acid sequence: CASSPGTIMLAAKNIQYF.

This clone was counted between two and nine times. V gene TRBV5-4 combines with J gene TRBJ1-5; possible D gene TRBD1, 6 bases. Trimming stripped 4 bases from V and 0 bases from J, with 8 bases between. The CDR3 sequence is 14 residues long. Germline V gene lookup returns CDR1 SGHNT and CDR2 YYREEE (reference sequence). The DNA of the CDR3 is TGTGCCAGCAGCCCGGACAGTAGCAATCAGCCCCAGCATTTT. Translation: CASSPDSSNQPQHF.

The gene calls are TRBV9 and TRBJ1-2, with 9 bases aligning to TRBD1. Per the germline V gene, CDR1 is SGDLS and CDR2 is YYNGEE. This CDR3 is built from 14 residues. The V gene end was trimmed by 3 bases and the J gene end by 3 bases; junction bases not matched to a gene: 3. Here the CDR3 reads CASSAGTGYYGYTF. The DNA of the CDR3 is TGTGCCAGCAGCGCCGGGACAGGGTACTATGGCTACACCTTC. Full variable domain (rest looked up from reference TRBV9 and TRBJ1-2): DSGVTQTPKHLITATGQRVTLRCSPRSGDLSVYWYQQSLDQGLQFLIQYYNGEERAKGNILERFSAQQFPDLHSELNLSSLELGDSALYFCASSAGTGYYGYTFGSGTRLTVV.

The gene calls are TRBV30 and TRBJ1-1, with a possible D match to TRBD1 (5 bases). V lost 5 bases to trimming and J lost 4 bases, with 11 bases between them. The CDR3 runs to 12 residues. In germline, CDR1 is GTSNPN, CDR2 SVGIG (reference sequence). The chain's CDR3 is CAWQRGVTEAFF. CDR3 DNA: TGTGCCTGGCAGCGGGGGGTCACTGAAGCTTTCTTT.